Listed here are 13 T cell receptor beta chains from one sample, sequenced in a study of glioma-infiltrating T cells (dated by TCRdb to the mid-2010s). TCRdb records Illumina MiSeq as the sequencer. The iRepertoire nested amplicon-rescue multiplex PCR (arm-PCR) platform was used to amplify TCR alpha and beta CDR3 regions from RNA. The public reads were run again by TCRdb, first through fastp at Q25 and then through MiXCR, and only productive beta chains were kept. Rows with one shared CDR3 protein collapse into an entry with the most common genes and DNA. The sample table holds about 410,000 distinct CDR3 sequences, of which 41% were seen once. Around 12% of the sample is held by the ten biggest clonotypes. The specimen sequenced was glioma tissue, nonneoplastic brain tissue, or PBMCs (not recorded which). These receptors came from a human donor with low-grade glioma or glioblastoma, undergoing nonglioma brain surgery, or in good health (not recorded which).

In this sample, this clonotype turned up many times. The chain joins TRBV25-1 to TRBJ1-1, with 10 bases aligning to TRBD1. The CDR3 is 12 residues long. CDR1 MGHDK and CDR2 SYGVNS come from the germline V gene. J was trimmed by 6 bases and V by 10 bases; bases with no gene match: 5. The CDR3 loop is CAMGTGESEAFF. The CDR3 nucleotides are TGTGCCATGGGGACAGGGGAATCTGAAGCTTTCTTT.

This chain uses TRBV7-6 with TRBJ1-5; D might be TRBD1 (5 bases). This CDR3 contains 15 residues. The ends were cut back, 5 bases at V and 7 bases at J, with 18 bases in the middle. CDR1 is SGHVS and CDR2 is FNYEAQ in the germline V gene. CDR3 amino acids: CASSPPGPKAQPQHF. Written as DNA, the CDR3 is TGTGCCAGCAGCCCTCCGGGACCAAAGGCGCAGCCCCAGCATTTT.

The rearrangement links TRBV20-1 to TRBJ2-7, with 12 bases matching TRBD2. With 1 base clipped from V and 3 bases from J, the junction kept 1 base outside the gene matches. Germline CDR1 is DFQATT and CDR2 is SNEGSKA (reference sequence). The CDR3 runs 14 residues. CDR3 sequence: CSARATSGSYEQYF. For the CDR3, the DNA is TGCAGTGCTAGAGCGACTAGCGGGAGCTACGAGCAGTACTTC.

A few counts support this clonotype. This chain links TRBV4-3 with TRBJ2-3; possibly TRBD2 for D (6 bases). Germline V gene sequence: CDR1 LGHNA, CDR2 YSLEER. The CDR3 covers 15 residues. Trimming took off 4 bases at V and 5 bases at J, with 16 bases between the two ends. CDR3 protein: CASSLRAAGGDTQYF. In DNA form, the CDR3 reads TGCGCCAGCAGCCTCCGGGCAGCCGGGGGAGATACGCAGTATTTT.

This sequence joins TRBV2 and TRBJ2-3; 13 nucleotides agree with TRBD2. The CDR3 length is 16 residues. V lost 6 bases, J lost 0 bases, and 3 bases stayed unmatched. Per germline, CDR1 SNHLY and CDR2 FYNNEI. CDR3 nucleotides: TGTGCCAGCAGGAGGGGACTAGCGGGAAGCACAGATACGCAGTATTTT. This encodes CASRRGLAGSTDTQYF.

The rearrangement links TRBV28 to TRBJ1-5, with a possible D match to TRBD1 (6 bases). This CDR3 comprises 13 residues. The V gene lost 11 bases and the J gene lost 6 bases, with 17 bases spanning the gap. CDR1 MDHEN and CDR2 SYDVKM come from the germline V gene. The DNA of the CDR3 is TGTGCCTGGAGTATCAGGGGAGTTCAGCCCCAGCATTTT. This sequence encodes CAWSIRGVQPQHF.

This clonotype was observed at least ten times. The chain has TRBV28 and TRBJ2-1, with D possibly TRBD2 on 6 matching bases. V dropped 2 bases and J dropped 10 bases, with 9 bases sitting between them. The V gene's germline CDR1 is MDHEN and CDR2 SYDVKM. The length of the CDR3 is 12 residues. CDR3 sequence: CASSLPGEEQFF. The CDR3 region has the DNA TGTGCCAGCAGTTTACCGGGAGAGGAGCAGTTCTTC.

This clonotype was recorded at least ten times. The chain employs TRBV28 and TRBJ1-5; D call uncertain. V was cut by 5 bases and J by 4 bases, with 12 bases left in between. The germline CDR1 and CDR2 sequences are MDHEN and SYDVKM. The length of the CDR3 is 14 residues. CDR3 DNA sequence: TGTGCCAGCAGTCTGTACAGTAAGAATCAGCCCCAGCATTTT. It is translated as CASSLYSKNQPQHF.

Only a few counts were recorded for this clonotype. The chain carries TRBV4-1 and TRBJ1-1, with TRBD1 identical over 7 bases. Trimming removed 2 bases from V and 3 bases from J; junction bases left unmatched: 3. Per germline, CDR1 MGHRA and CDR2 YSYEKL. The CDR3 is 14 residues long. CDR3 bases: TGCGCCAGCAGCCAAATTGACAGGGACACTGAAGCTTTCTTT. It codes for CASSQIDRDTEAFF.

This clonotype was observed a few times. The V gene is TRBV5-1, the J gene TRBJ2-1; TRBD1 aligns across 8 bases. The germline V gene encodes CDR1 SGHRS and CDR2 YFSETQ. The CDR3 covers 12 residues. J lost 12 bases, V lost 4 bases, and 6 bases had no gene match. This CDR3 reads CASSPRGRMQFF. The DNA for the CDR3 is TGCGCCAGCAGCCCCAGGGGGCGAATGCAGTTCTTC.

The table lists this clonotype with a few counts. V is TRBV12-3 or TRBV12-4 and J is TRBJ1-3; no clear D gene. This CDR3 contains 12 residues. The V gene lost 1 base and the J gene lost 4 bases, with 2 bases spanning the gap. The CDR3 is CASSLDGNTIYF. The DNA of the CDR3 is TGTGCCAGCAGTTTAGACGGAAACACCATATATTTT.

The CDR3 is CAIGPRGGEGTEAFF. CDR3 coding DNA: TGTGCCATCGGCCCCAGGGGGGGCGAAGGCACTGAAGCTTTCTTT. V is TRBV10-3 and J is TRBJ1-1, with 7 bases lining up with TRBD1. The V gene end was trimmed by 8 bases and the J gene end by 4 bases; junction bases not matched to a gene: 13. This CDR3 is built from 15 residues. The germline V gene encodes CDR1 ENHRY and CDR2 SYGVKD.

This clonotype was seen a handful of times. The chain couples TRBV12-3 or TRBV12-4 to TRBJ2-1, with TRBD2 matching 11 bases. The CDR3 has 12 residues. V lost 3 bases and J lost 16; bases outside the gene matches: 5. The CDR3 sequence: CASSLETSGIFF. CDR3 bases: TGTGCCAGCAGTTTGGAGACTAGCGGGATTTTCTTC.